This TCR beta chain was obtained from a study of blood T cell repertoires in COVID-19. Across the study: There were acute and convalescent COVID-19 samples, and they came from the United States, Italy and Spain. In each case, the material was cDNA or gDNA derived from T cells, B-cell-depleted T cells, or PBMCs.

How the authors handled the data: Researchers report that nucleated cell counts were estimated from reference gene primer amplification. Assay used: immunoSEQ multiplex PCR; TCRdb lists only in-frame clones, some missing. That table is the source of V, J and clone size, and D and trimming were worked out from the DNA. The sample consists of about 140,000 clones, 65% to 80% of them appearing once. CDR1 is MNHEY and CDR2 is SMNVEV in the germline V gene (reference sequence). This CDR3 contains 16 residues. J gave up 7 bases and V 3 bases, and 6 bases lay outside the gene matches. The receptor was derived from a man older than 75 with acute or convalescent COVID-19. The rearrangement uses TRBV27 and TRBJ1-6, with 10 bases aligning to TRBD1. The sequencing input was peripheral blood. CDR3 nucleotide sequence: TGTGCCAGCAGTTTTGTGGGACAGGGGTCAAATTCACCCCTCCACTTT. It yields the protein CASSFVGQGSNSPLHF.